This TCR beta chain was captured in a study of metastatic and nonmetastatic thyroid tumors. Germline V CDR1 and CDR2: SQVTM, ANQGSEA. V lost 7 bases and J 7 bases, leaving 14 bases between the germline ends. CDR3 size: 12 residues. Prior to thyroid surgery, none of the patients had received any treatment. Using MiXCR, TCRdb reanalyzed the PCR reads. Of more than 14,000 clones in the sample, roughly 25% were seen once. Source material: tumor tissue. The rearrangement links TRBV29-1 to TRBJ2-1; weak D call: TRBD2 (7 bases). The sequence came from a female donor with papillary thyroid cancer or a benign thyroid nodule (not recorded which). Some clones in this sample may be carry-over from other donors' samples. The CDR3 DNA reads TGCAGCGCTCGAGAGGGGGGGAATGAGCAGTTCTTC. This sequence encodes CSAREGGNEQFF.